This T cell receptor (beta chain) was documented in a study of shared clonotypes between healthy human individuals (dated by TCRdb to the early 2020s). For the wider study: A few men and a couple of women, aged 18 to 49 years, made up the cohort. For each donor, CD4 naive and CD4 memory were each given three plates, CD8 naive was given two plates, and CD8 memory was given one plate. To estimate repertoire size and how much clonotypes are shared between individuals, the study performed deep sequencing of blood TCR repertoires from roughly five healthy adults. Libraries were prepared and TCR repertoires were sequenced by different laboratories using diverse techniques, in order to increase sequencing depth and limit assay-specific biases. Between about 0.85 and 9.5 billion PBMCs per donor were obtained by leukapheresis.

On this clone itself: Its antigen is still unknown. One base away there is no much larger clone; base qualities are not given.

Using the deep immunoSEQ assay, multiplex PCR amplified TCR CDR3 regions from genomic DNA. For each cell subset, the extracted genomic DNA was distributed evenly across all wells of several immunoSEQ 96-well plates, and each plate served as one replicate. For sorted subsets, each replicate PCR was loaded with approximately 200 ng genomic DNA, equivalent to some 31,000 T cell genomes. Purified libraries were quantified with a Qubit 3.0 fluorometer, sized on a Bioanalyzer 2100, and re-quantified with the KAPA Library Quantification kit. Every immunoSEQ 96-well plate was sequenced on a separate single-read 150-cycle Illumina NextSeq 550 flow cell. Per the original workflow: The immunoSEQ output contained only junctional sequences without quality scores, so filtering could not match that applied to full-length reads. To assign V/J genes and CDR3, sequences were annotated using PyIR, a Python wrapper for IgBLAST v1.9, with IMGT germline references. Reads were filtered out if the reads had weak V/J assignments (E-value above 1e-6), no CDR3, stop codons, out-of-frame junctions, or ambiguous translated residues. V3J clonotypes were defined as sequences sharing an identical inferred V gene, J gene, and CDR3 amino acid sequence. To compute the percentage overlap between repertoires, the number of shared unique clonotypes was divided by the size of the smaller repertoire. RTK rarefaction, the Chao1 estimator, and Recon v2.1 estimates of unobserved clonotypes were used to assess repertoire richness. Generation probabilities for all TCRbeta clonotypes obtained by the gDNA method from a few donors were computed using OLGA. What TCRdb holds here is the immuneACCESS table cut down to in-frame rearrangements. Part of the clones is not present; checked against another copy, under half of the missing clones reflect an unresolved V gene, and the others are unexplained. The V and J calls and the clone size are those of that table, but D and trimming were determined from the DNA. This sample is represented by hundreds of thousands of clones; under 80% of them were singletons. The ten largest clonotypes hold under 2% of the sample.

Beyond this particular receptor, the publication reports: Compared with non-shared clonotypes, the clonotypes found in all four sorted-subset donors had higher generation probabilities. Rarefaction of sorted-subset datasets indicated incomplete sequencing despite the large sequencing depth. Sampling was restricted to blood, and TCR repertoires in tissues likely differ from the TCR repertoires found in blood. Based on pairwise subsampling, the degree of clonotype sharing among donors was expected to be affected by sequencing depth. Naive subsets generally had larger estimated clonotype richness than memory subsets did. The genetic and exposure-history diversity represented was limited by the small number of donors. Across a handful of donors, approximately 4.6% of naive CD4, roughly 3.5% of naive CD8, 2.3% of memory CD4, and 0.4% of memory CD8 clonotypes were shared.

Trimming at the junction amounts to 4 bases on V and 7 bases on J, and the germline ends lie 10 bases apart. Spanning cysteine to phenylalanine, the CDR3 consists of 12 amino acids. Just CDR3 DNA is preserved here, 36 bases in frame from base 1. CDR1 MNHEY and CDR2 SMNVEV are derived from the germline V gene (reference sequence). The donors were healthy, HIV-negative adults with no recently reported acute infections or vaccinations. All donors were Caucasian adults living in Nashville, Tennessee, USA. Magnetic negative selection was used to enrich CD4+ T cells, after which naive cells were positively selected on CD45RA and the negative fraction became the memory subset. After blood collection by leukapheresis, PBMCs were isolated using Ficoll-Histopaque density gradient centrifugation and then cryopreserved in the vapor phase of liquid nitrogen. Analytical flow cytometry was used to check the purity and quantity of every magnetically sorted T cell population. Each sorted fraction had its genomic DNA isolated and then quantified by UV absorbance on a Nanodrop 2000c.

This receptor was taken from a woman aged 25 to 39 in good health. Input material: memory CD4+ T cells sorted from blood. The cell subset or site label, read with the paper, signifies: CD45RA-negative fraction. Here the chain combines TRBV27 and TRBJ1-1; tentative D gene TRBD1, with 5 bases matching. The encoded CDR3 is CASSSQGYEAFF. Read as DNA, the sequence is TGTGCCAGCAGTTCGCAGGGTTATGAAGCTTTCTTT.